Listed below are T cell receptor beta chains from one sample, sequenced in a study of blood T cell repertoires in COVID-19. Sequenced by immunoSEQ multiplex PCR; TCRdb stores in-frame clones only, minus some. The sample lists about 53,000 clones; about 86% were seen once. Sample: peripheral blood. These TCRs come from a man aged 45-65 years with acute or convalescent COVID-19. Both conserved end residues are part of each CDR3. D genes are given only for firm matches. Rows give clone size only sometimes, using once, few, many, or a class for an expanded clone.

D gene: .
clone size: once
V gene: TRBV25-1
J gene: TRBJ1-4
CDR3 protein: CASTKTATNEKLFF
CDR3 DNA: TGTGCCAGCACAAAGACAGCAACTAATGAAAAACTGTTTTTT

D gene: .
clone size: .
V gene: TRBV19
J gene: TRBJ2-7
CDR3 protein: CASNPGGGWGYEQYF
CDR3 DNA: TGTGCCAGTAACCCCGGCGGGGGCTGGGGCTACGAGCAGTACTTC

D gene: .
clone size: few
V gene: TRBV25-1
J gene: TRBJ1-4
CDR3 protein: CASSRSSRELFF
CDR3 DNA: TGTGCCAGCAGTCGTTCGTCCAGGGAACTGTTTTTT

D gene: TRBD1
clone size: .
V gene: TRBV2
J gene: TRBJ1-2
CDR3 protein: CASSEWDRTYGYTF
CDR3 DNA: TGTGCCAGCAGTGAATGGGACAGGACCTATGGCTACACCTTC

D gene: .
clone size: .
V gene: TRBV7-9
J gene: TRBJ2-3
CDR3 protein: CASRPGGDTQYF
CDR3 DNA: TGTGCCAGCAGACCCGGAGGAGATACGCAGTATTTT

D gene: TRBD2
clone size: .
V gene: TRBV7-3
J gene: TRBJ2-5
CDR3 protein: CASSSAGGETQYF
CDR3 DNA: TGTGCCAGCAGCTCAGCCGGGGGGGAGACCCAGTACTTC

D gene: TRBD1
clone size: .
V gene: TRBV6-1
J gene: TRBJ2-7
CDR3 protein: CASSEAGQGHYEQYF
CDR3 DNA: TGTGCCAGCAGTGAAGCGGGACAGGGGCACTACGAGCAGTACTTC

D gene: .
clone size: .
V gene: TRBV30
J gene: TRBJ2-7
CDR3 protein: CAWSVSLVSYEQYF
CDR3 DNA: TGTGCCTGGAGTGTCTCGCTAGTCTCCTACGAGCAGTACTTC

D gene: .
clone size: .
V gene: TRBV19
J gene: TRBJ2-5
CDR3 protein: CASSMSGSGETQYF
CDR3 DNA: TGTGCCAGTAGTATGTCGGGGTCGGGAGAGACCCAGTACTTC

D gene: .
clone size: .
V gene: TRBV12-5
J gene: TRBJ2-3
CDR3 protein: CASGQGRLQYF
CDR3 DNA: TGTGCTAGTGGTCAGGGGAGATTACAGTATTTT

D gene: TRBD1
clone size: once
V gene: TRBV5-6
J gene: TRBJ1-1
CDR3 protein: CASSSTDRGWTEAFF
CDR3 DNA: TGTGCCAGCAGCTCTACGGACAGGGGGTGGACTGAAGCTTTCTTT

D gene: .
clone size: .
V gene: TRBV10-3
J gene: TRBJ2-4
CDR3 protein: CAISEGQGGAKNIQYF
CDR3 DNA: TGTGCCATCAGTGAAGGCCAGGGGGGAGCCAAAAACATTCAGTACTTC

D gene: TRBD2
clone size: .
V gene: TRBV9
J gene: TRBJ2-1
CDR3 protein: CASSVGGRVYNEQFF
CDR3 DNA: TGTGCCAGCAGCGTAGGCGGGAGGGTCTACAATGAGCAGTTCTTC

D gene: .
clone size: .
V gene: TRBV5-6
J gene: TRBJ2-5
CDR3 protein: CASSFRGSEETQYF
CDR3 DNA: TGTGCCAGCAGCTTTCGGGGATCGGAAGAGACCCAGTACTTC

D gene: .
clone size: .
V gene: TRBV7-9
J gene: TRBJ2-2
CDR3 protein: CASSLRLSDNTGELFF
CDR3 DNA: TGTGCCAGCAGCTTAAGACTATCCGATAACACCGGGGAGCTGTTTTTT

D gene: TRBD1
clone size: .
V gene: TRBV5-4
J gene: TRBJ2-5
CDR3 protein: CASSLMTGGDETQYF
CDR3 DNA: TGTGCCAGCAGCTTGATGACAGGGGGCGATGAGACCCAGTACTTC

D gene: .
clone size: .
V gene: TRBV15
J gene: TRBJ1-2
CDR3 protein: CATSRDRGNYGYTF
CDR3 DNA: TGTGCCACCAGCAGAGATCGAGGGAACTATGGCTACACCTTC

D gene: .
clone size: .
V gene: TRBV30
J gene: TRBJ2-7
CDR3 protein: CAWSLAAPSYEQYF
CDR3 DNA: TGTGCCTGGAGCCTGGCTGCACCCTCCTACGAGCAGTACTTC

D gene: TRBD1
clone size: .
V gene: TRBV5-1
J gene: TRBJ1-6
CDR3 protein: CASSVGQADNSPLHF
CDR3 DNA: TGCGCCAGCAGCGTGGGACAGGCCGATAATTCACCCCTCCACTTT

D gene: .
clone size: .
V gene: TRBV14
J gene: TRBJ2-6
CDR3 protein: CASLRSGANVLTF
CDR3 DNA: TGTGCCAGCCTTCGCTCTGGGGCCAACGTCCTGACTTTC

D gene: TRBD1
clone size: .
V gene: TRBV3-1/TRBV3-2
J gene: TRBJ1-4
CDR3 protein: CASSPNSGGANEKLFF
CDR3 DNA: TGTGCCAGCAGCCCCAACTCAGGGGGAGCTAATGAAAAACTGTTTTTT

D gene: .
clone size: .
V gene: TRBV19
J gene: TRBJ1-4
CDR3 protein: CASSIDHGGTNEKLFF
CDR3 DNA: TGTGCCAGTAGTATAGATCATGGAGGAACTAATGAAAAACTGTTTTTT

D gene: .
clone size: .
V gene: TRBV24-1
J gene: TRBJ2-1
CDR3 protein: CATSASGLLSYNEQFF
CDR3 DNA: TGTGCCACCAGTGCCTCGGGACTCCTATCCTACAATGAGCAGTTCTTC

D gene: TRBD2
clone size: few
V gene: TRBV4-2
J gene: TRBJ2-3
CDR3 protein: CASSPLSGGGGDTQYF
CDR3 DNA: TGTGCCAGCAGCCCCCTTAGCGGGGGGGGAGGAGATACGCAGTATTTT

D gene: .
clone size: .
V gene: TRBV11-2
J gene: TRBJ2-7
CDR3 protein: CASSLDRQGGSYEQYF
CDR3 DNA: TGTGCCAGCAGCTTAGATAGGCAGGGGGGATCCTACGAGCAGTACTTC